The clone carrying this T cell receptor (beta chain) was seen more than once but under ten times. Its target is unknown. The CDR3 contains 16 residues. V lost 1 base and J lost 6; bases outside the gene matches: 6. Germline V gene data show CDR1 as MDHEN and CDR2 as SYDVKM. One entry per CDR3 protein, called by TCRdb with MiXCR from the reads. Of 510,000 or so distinct CDR3 sequences listed, about 30% are singletons. The sample originates from a study of T cell repertoires in cytomegalovirus infection. As for the study in general: The public TCR beta signatures pointed to both CMV infection and matching HLA type.

Study results and limitations: People with CMV and the relevant HLA were identified by cumulative public TCR beta family frequency.

The source is a human donor in good health (CMV status not recorded). Some clones in this sample may be carry-over from other donors' samples. V and J are TRBV28 and TRBJ2-2, with 9 bases aligning to TRBD2. Specimen: PBMCs. The CDR3 region has the DNA TGTGCCAGCAGTTTATACGGCGCGGGAGGGGCCGGGGAGCTGTTTTTT. As protein: CASSLYGAGGAGELFF.